The sequence of this TCR beta chain was determined in a study of blood T cells in healthy people across ages. Study conclusions and caveats: Long-lived donors had more naive CD4+ cells and higher diversity than aged donors.

This CDR3 is built from 13 residues. Germline V CDR1 and CDR2: SGHDN, FVKESK. Trimming took 7 bases from V and 5 from J; bases not matched to a gene: 3. The authors ran a second PCR of 7 to 11 cycles using a sample-barcoded 5' primer and a J-beta primer mix. TCRdb fed the 5' RACE reads into MiXCR, producing one record per CDR3 protein. The sample has around 1.1 million distinct CDR3 sequences; roughly two fifths are singletons. Of note for this clonotype: Its antigen is undetermined.

V usage is TRBV14 and J usage is TRBJ1-4; 8 bases are a match to TRBD1. This TCR was sampled from a man between 18 and 35 years old in good health. Input material: blood. As DNA, the CDR3 is TGTGCCAGCAACCGGGACAGGAATGAAAAACTGTTTTTT. The encoded protein is CASNRDRNEKLFF. The full variable domain, rest sourced from reference TRBV14 and TRBJ1-4, is EAGVTQFPSHSVIEKGQTVTLRCDPISGHDNLYWYRRVMGKEIKFLLHFVKESKQDESGMPNNRFLAERTGGTYSTLKVQPAELEDSGVYFCASNRDRNEKLFFGSGTQLSVL.